The clone carrying this T cell receptor beta chain was seen only once. The antigen remains undetermined. The data are from a study of CD8 T cells in Susac syndrome. Across the study: When their blood was taken, patients with Susac syndrome were therapy-naive, taking corticosteroids, or taking intravenous immunoglobulin alone. General study findings and limits: The study recognized that the number of individuals in its TCR sequencing and HLA analysis was relatively small. The CD4+ T cell repertoires in Susac syndrome were not clonally expanded.

TEMRA cells were FACS-enriched, and CD8+ and CD4+ T cells were isolated negatively. cDNA came from about 0.5 to 1 ug RNA primed by random hexamers. Via MiXCR, TCRdb re-called the immunoSEQ multiplex PCR reads, giving one row per CDR3 protein. The table includes approximately 210,000 distinct CDR3 sequences, approximately 94% detected once. The CDR3 runs to 15 residues. Trimming shortened V by 5 bases and J by 0 bases, and 13 bases separated the two germline ends. Germline CDR1 is MNHEY and CDR2 is SVGEGT. The chain is built from TRBV6-2 or TRBV6-3 and TRBJ1-1, with D hard to call. The sequence derives from a human donor with Susac syndrome. The sample taken for sequencing was CD4+ T cells from PBMCs. The CDR3 spells CASSPWTEMNTEAFF. CDR3 in DNA: TGTGCCAGCAGTCCTTGGACGGAAATGAACACTGAAGCTTTCTTT.